The entry below gives a single T cell receptor beta chain sequence along with its context. The target of this receptor is not known. The input lacks base qualities; no much larger clone sits a single base away. The source of the sample is a study of T cell repertoires in cytomegalovirus infection (dated 2019 in TCRdb). As for the study more broadly: Because public TCR beta signatures pointed to carriage of CMV infection together with the matching HLA type, the HLA type of each donor mattered for the analysis.

The sequencer listed for this sample is Illumina HiSeq 1500. The public reads were reprocessed in TCRdb via fastp at Q25 and MiXCR, keeping in-frame beta chains. Every CDR3 protein is listed once, alongside the most common genes and DNA of its rows. Across this sample there are approximately 500,000 distinct CDR3 sequences, with approximately 15% seen only once. The ten most abundant clones make up 20% to 30% of the sample. Results the study describes overall, beyond this receptor: In both this cohort and an independent cohort of some 370 donors, the cumulative frequency of public TCR beta family members distinguished carriers of CMV infection plus the relevant HLA type. The ex vivo response was dominated by HLA-C-restricted CMV-specific TCR beta clonotypes, and the single most frequent clonotype in two of eight donors was supplied by these HLA-C-restricted clonotypes.

The receptor was isolated from a human donor in good health (CMV status not recorded). Some clones in this sample may be carry-over from other donors' samples. The sequenced sample was CD8+ T cells from PBMCs.

The CDR3 protein: CASSQDMEGPNEQFF. The nucleotide sequence is TGTGCCAGCAGCCAAGATATGGAGGGCCCGAATGAGCAGTTCTTC. The receptor chain draws on TRBV3-1 and TRBJ2-1; matching of 6 bases hints at TRBD2 as the D gene. The germline V gene encodes CDR1 LGHDT and CDR2 YNNKEL (reference sequence). The CDR3 runs 15 residues from the cysteine to the phenylalanine. Left in the record is the CDR3 DNA by itself, 45 bases read in frame from the first base. V gives up 0 bases and J gives up 7 bases, and the segment between their germline ends measures 13 bases.